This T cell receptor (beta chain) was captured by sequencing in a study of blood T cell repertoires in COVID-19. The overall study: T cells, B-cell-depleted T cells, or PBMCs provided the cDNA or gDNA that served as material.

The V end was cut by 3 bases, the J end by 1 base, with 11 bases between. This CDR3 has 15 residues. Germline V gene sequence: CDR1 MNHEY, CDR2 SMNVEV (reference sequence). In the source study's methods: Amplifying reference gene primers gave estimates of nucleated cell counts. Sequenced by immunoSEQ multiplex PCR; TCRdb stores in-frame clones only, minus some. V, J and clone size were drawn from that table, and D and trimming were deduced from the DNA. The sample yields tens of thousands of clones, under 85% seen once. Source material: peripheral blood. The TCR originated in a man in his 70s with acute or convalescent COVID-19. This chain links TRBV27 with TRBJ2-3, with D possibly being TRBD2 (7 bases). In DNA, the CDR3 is TGTGCCAGCAGTTTCGGGGGGCATCGCACAGATACGCAGTATTTT. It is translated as CASSFGGHRTDTQYF.